The source of this T cell receptor beta chain is a study of identical twins. About this clonotype itself: Its antigen is still unknown. One end of the junction varies from germline; a read error may be responsible.

This CDR3 has 15 amino acids. Per the germline V gene, CDR1 is DFQATT and CDR2 is SNEGSKA (reference sequence). Study observations and caveats: The more abundant beta clonotypes in cord blood had fewer insertions, and memory repertoires did not show this. Within beta out-of-frame sequences, the excess sharing observed between twins was weaker.

cDNA molecules carried unique molecular identifiers, and template switching added a universal primer site. TCRdb re-derived calls from the 5' RACE reads in MiXCR, one entry per CDR3 protein. Of some 500,000 distinct CDR3 sequences in the sample, roughly an eighth were seen once. The sample was also linked to a second study, of yellow fever vaccine responses in identical twins.

V usage is TRBV20-1 and J usage is TRBJ2-2; no definite D call. Sequenced: CD4+ T cells sorted from blood. The clonotype comes from a woman aged 18-35 years in good health. This chain's CDR3 is CCARVSRTNTGELFF. CDR3 in DNA: TGCTGTGCTAGAGTCTCGCGAACGAACACCGGGGAGCTGTTTTTT.